The following is a TCR beta chain sequence with its context. This clonotype was counted a few times. It has no known antigen specificity. Base qualities are not provided; no much larger clone lies one nucleotide away. The germline V gene (reference sequence) specifies LNHNV as CDR1 and YYDKDF as CDR2. V is clipped by 0 bases and J by 2 bases, and the sequence between their germline boundaries is 11 bases long. Taken from cysteine to phenylalanine, the CDR3 has 15 residues. CDR3 DNA only is kept here, 45 bases in frame from base 1. The data stem from a study of T cells in Graves' hyperthyroidism and ophthalmopathy (dated by TCRdb to about 2019). For the study in its entirety: Peripheral blood was collected at initial diagnosis, before any treatment. To identify distinguishing TCR V-J signatures, a discovery cohort of around 100 patients was used, comprising 40 to 45 with Graves' ophthalmopathy and around 57 with stable Graves' hyperthyroidism. The 100 or so discovery patients were randomly split 7:3 into training and test sets. An independent validation cohort of about 20 hyperthyroidism patients and about 16 patients who later progressed to ophthalmopathy tested prospective prediction of ophthalmopathy. In addition, the study compared T-cell repertoires in thyroid tissue and in blood from five to seven Graves' hyperthyroidism patients. According to the paper, TCR Vbeta CDR3 sequencing was carried out on around 140 peripheral blood samples, which came from fewer than 50 ophthalmopathy, under 85 hyperthyroidism and roughly 17 progressor patients. After sampling, hyperthyroidism patients received methimazole starting at 30 mg daily, and ophthalmopathy patients received high-dose intravenous methylprednisolone. What the study reported, not specific to this receptor: Most expanded thyroid clonotypes (frequency above 0.001) were also detected in blood, suggesting blood repertoires may reflect thyroid immune responses. During validation, the model predicted progression to ophthalmopathy a median of around six months ahead of onset, with around 71% sensitivity and 72% to 80% specificity. No statistical method was used to set the sample size in advance, and investigators knew the group allocation. A model built on a 13 V-J signature distinguished ophthalmopathy from stable hyperthyroidism, reaching 87.88% sensitivity and about 81% specificity in cross-validation and 80%/75% in testing.

The TCR beta CDR3 regions were amplified from the RNA transcripts. The TCR CDR3 was subjected to a first round of RT-PCR using the HTBI primer set and the Qiagen OneStep RT-PCR kit. The libraries were constructed in a second round of multiplex PCR and then size-selected and purified. Libraries were sequenced paired-end with 100 bp reads on an Illumina HiSeq2000. The authors' pipeline ran thus. Raw data were processed with SOAPnuke, discarding reads with adapters, uncalled bases, mean Phred below 15, or no exact constant-primer or identifier match. High-quality paired reads were merged with COPE v1.2.5, and unique nucleotide sequences were defined as clonotypes. MiTCR v1.1 was used to align clonotypes to the IMGT TRBV, TRBD and TRBJ reference segments. Only V-J combinations with frequency above 0.0001, covering 99% to 99.2% of repertoires, were analysed. The TCS score was defined as F50 (clonal expansion) divided by E x V (chaos), with BLOSUM62-based TCRdist calculated between CDR3 peptides within each V-J. Welch's t-statistics and random forest reduced 500 to 550 V-J features to 13, which were used in a naive Bayes classifier (R e1071). Clones were called with MiXCR by TCRdb after fastp trimmed the public reads at Q25, and only in-frame beta chains were retained. Under each unique CDR3 protein, matching rows form one entry showing the most common genes and DNA. TCRdb's processing, not the study's, gives the V and J calls here. Present in this sample are nearly 600,000 distinct CDR3 sequences, 11% to 15% of which were seen just once. Together, the top ten hold 5.8% of the sample.

Hyperthyroidism patients were newly diagnosed, with disease duration under 2 months, and aged 18 to 65 years. The study excluded patients with uncontrolled infections, other autoimmune diseases, pregnancy or lactation. Clinical symptoms, serum thyroxine and TRAb, thyroid ultrasound, and orbital computed tomography formed the basis for the diagnoses. For progressor patients, blood was drawn at the first diagnosis of hyperthyroidism, before any ophthalmopathy symptoms had appeared. PBMCs were isolated from approximately 10 ml of fresh peripheral blood by Ficoll-Paque density gradient centrifugation. Progressor patients were initially diagnosed with Graves' hyperthyroidism and developed ophthalmopathy during follow-up. Trizol reagent was used to extract total RNA, and RNA quality was then checked on an Agilent 2100 Bioanalyzer.

The sample consisted of blood. The V gene is TRBV15 and the J gene is TRBJ2-7; no D segment can be confidently identified. This sequence originates from a woman in her twenties or thirties with Graves' hyperthyroidism that later progressed to Graves' ophthalmopathy. The CDR3 sequence is CATSRDDRQAYEQYF. The base sequence is TGTGCCACCAGCAGAGATGACCGGCAGGCCTACGAGCAGTACTTC.